The 9 T cell receptor beta chains below all came from one sample that was sequenced in a study of vaccination and CD4 T cells after COVID-19. These TCRs are of unknown antigen specificity. Treatment of the sample: approximately 10-day PBMC culture with coronavirus spike peptide pools or control peptides (ViraFEST assay). With the Oncomine TCR Beta short-read assay, DNA from cultured CD4+ T cells was sequenced. MiXCR, applied by TCRdb to the PCR reads, yields one record per CDR3 protein. The repertoire holds around 21,000 distinct CDR3 sequences, 60% seen once, with approximately 9% in the top ten. The input for sequencing was CD4+ T cells from blood, cultured in vitro, taken after SARS-CoV-2 vaccination. Receptor source: a human donor who had recovered from COVID-19.

This chain joins TRBV7-9 and TRBJ2-7; maybe TRBD1 (6 bases). Looked up from germline, CDR1 is SEHNR and CDR2 is FQNEAQ (reference sequence). V was pared by 0 bases and J by 5 bases, with 11 bases between. The CDR3 runs 14 residues. DNA of the CDR3: TGTGCCAGCAGCTTAGCCGACAGGCTCCACGAGCAGTACTTC. As protein: CASSLADRLHEQYF.

The chain carries TRBV19 and TRBJ2-1; 8 bases map to TRBD1. Germline CDR1 reads LNHDA; CDR2 reads SQIVND (reference sequence). The V gene end was trimmed by 4 bases and the J gene end by 2 bases; junction bases not matched to a gene: 7. This CDR3 comprises 16 residues. In nucleotides, the CDR3 is TGTGCCAGTAGTAATTCGGGGACAGGAGCCTACAATGAGCAGTTCTTC. Its protein is CASSNSGTGAYNEQFF.

This sequence joins TRBV7-9 and TRBJ2-3; 11 bases are a match to TRBD2. In germline, CDR1 is SEHNR, CDR2 FQNEAQ (reference sequence). CDR3 size: 19 residues. The J segment lost 0 bases and the V segment lost 5 bases, leaving 13 bases of the junction unmatched. CDR3 coding DNA: TGTGCCAGCAGCGCCCGACTAGCGGGACTGGGTTTTAGCACAGATACGCAGTATTTT. This codes for CASSARLAGLGFSTDTQYF.

The chain links TRBV6-2 or TRBV6-3 to TRBJ2-5, with 9 positions matching TRBD1. The CDR3 has 16 residues. V trimming: 5 bases; J trimming: 4 bases; junction bases outside the gene matches: 11. Germline CDR1 and CDR2: MNHEY and SVGEGT. The DNA for the CDR3 is TGTGCCAGCAGTCCACTGGGGACAGGGAAGATAGAGACCCAGTACTTC. This translates into CASSPLGTGKIETQYF.

This clonotype was seen a few times. The chain employs TRBV20-1 and TRBJ1-2; TRBD1 matches 8 bases. The CDR3 is 14 amino acids. Trimming removed 0 bases from V and 5 bases from J; junction bases left unmatched: 5. From germline, CDR1 is DFQATT and CDR2 SNEGSKA (reference sequence). The CDR3 sequence: CSAREAGGRYGYTF. Written as DNA, the CDR3 is TGCAGTGCTAGAGAGGCAGGGGGCCGATATGGCTACACCTTC.

This clonotype was counted only a few times. The chain recombines TRBV20-1 with TRBJ2-1; TRBD2 agrees at 12 bases. Germline CDR1 reads DFQATT; CDR2 reads SNEGSKA (reference sequence). Germline trimming cut 3 bases from V and 6 bases from J; bases unmatched to any gene: 15. This CDR3 spans 18 amino acids. The CDR3 DNA sequence: TGCAGTGCTAGTTTCCTAGCGGGGGGGCAGGGGCTCTCCAATGAGCAGTTCTTC. It is translated as CSASFLAGGQGLSNEQFF.

The rearrangement uses TRBV6-2 or TRBV6-3 and TRBJ2-1; 14 bases are a match to TRBD2. Germline CDR1 is MNHEY and CDR2 is SVGEGT. This CDR3 has 16 amino acids. V trimming: 3 bases; J trimming: 6 bases; junction bases outside the gene matches: 4. The CDR3 here is CASSYRTSGRFNEQFF. Written as DNA, the CDR3 is TGTGCCAGCAGTTATAGGACTAGCGGGAGGTTCAATGAGCAGTTCTTC.

This clonotype was seen only once. The rearrangement links TRBV29-1 to TRBJ2-5; D gene unclear. V was cut by 7 bases and J by 2 bases, with 11 bases left in between. The CDR3 extends over 12 amino acids. CDR1 is SQVTM, CDR2 ANQGSEA, per germline. Written as DNA, the CDR3 is TGCAGCGGGATGGCCGGACAAGAGACCCAGTACTTC. It specifies CSGMAGQETQYF.

This clonotype was recorded only once. V is TRBV2 and J is TRBJ2-2; 7 positions match TRBD1. V lost 4 bases to trimming and J lost 5 bases; unmatched junction nucleotides: 7. The germline V gene has CDR1 SNHLY and CDR2 FYNNEI. The CDR3 runs to 15 residues. The chain's CDR3 is CASSADREWTGELFF. The CDR3 nucleotides are TGTGCCAGCAGTGCAGACAGGGAGTGGACCGGGGAGCTGTTTTTT.